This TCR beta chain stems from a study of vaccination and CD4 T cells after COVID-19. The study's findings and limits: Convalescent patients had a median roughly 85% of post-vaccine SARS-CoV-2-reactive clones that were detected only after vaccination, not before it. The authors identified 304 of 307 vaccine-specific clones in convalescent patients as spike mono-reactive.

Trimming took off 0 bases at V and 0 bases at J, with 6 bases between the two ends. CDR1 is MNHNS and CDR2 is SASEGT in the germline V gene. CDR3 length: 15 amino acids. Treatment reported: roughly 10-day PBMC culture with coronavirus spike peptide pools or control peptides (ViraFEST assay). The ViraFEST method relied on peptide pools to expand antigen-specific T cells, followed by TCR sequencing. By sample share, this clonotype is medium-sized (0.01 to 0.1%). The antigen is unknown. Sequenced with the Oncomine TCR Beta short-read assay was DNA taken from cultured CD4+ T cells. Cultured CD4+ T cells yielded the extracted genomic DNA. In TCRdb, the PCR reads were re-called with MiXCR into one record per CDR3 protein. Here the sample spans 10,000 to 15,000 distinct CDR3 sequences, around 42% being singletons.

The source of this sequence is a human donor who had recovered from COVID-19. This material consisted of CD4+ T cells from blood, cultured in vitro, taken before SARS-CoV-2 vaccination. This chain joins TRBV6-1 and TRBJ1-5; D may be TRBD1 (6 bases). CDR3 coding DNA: TGTGCCAGCAGTGAAGCGGGACATAGCAATCAGCCCCAGCATTTT. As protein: CASSEAGHSNQPQHF.